These 19 T cell receptor beta chains were sequenced from one sample in a study of siplizumab effects on memory and regulatory T cells. The table came from immunoSEQ multiplex PCR; TCRdb's copy has only in-frame clones and leaves some out. In the table there are tens of thousands of clones, less than 95% of which are singletons. Sequenced sample: CD8+ T cells sorted from blood. Receptors originate from a human donor in good health.

The rearrangement joins TRBV4-1 to TRBJ2-1; TRBD2 aligns across 7 bases. Germline V gives CDR1 MGHRA, CDR2 YSYEKL. The CDR3 extends over 18 amino acids. V gave up 0 bases and J gave up 0 bases; unmatched junction bases: 8. The CDR3 DNA sequence: TGCGCCAGCAGCCAAGAACCTCCGGGACTACTCTCCTACAATGAGCAGTTCTTC. This gives the protein CASSQEPPGLLSYNEQFF.

This chain uses TRBV19 with TRBJ1-1, with no clear D. Germline loops: CDR1 LNHDA, CDR2 SQIVND (reference sequence). Trimming left V 3 bases short and J 0 bases short, with 8 bases between. The CDR3 is made up of 14 amino acids. CDR3 protein: CASSISGMNTEAFF. CDR3 in DNA: TGTGCCAGTAGTATCTCCGGGATGAACACTGAAGCTTTCTTT.

V is TRBV30 and J is TRBJ2-7; TRBD2 matches at 12 bases. Germline trimming cut 2 bases from V and 2 bases from J; bases unmatched to any gene: 4. Germline-derived CDR1 and CDR2 are GTSNPN and SVGIG (reference sequence). The length of the CDR3 is 15 residues. The CDR3 protein is CAWSFLAGGPYEQYF. In DNA, the CDR3 is TGTGCCTGGAGTTTCCTAGCGGGAGGGCCCTACGAGCAGTACTTC.

The genes are TRBV14 and TRBJ2-7; 8 nucleotides match TRBD1. Germline CDR1 reads SGHDN; CDR2 reads FVKESK. V dropped 3 bases and J dropped 2; count of bases not matched to a gene: 6. The CDR3 extends over 15 amino acids. DNA of the CDR3: TGTGCCAGCAGCCACAGGGGGCCACCCCCCTACGAGCAGTACTTC. Protein product: CASSHRGPPPYEQYF.

The gene calls are TRBV19 and TRBJ2-1; D is possibly TRBD2 (6 bases). CDR1 is LNHDA and CDR2 is SQIVND in the germline V gene (reference sequence). Trimming removed 5 bases from V and 6 bases from J, with 11 bases in between. The CDR3 is made up of 13 amino acids. The CDR3 loop reads CASSLLSGNEQFF. CDR3 coding DNA: TGTGCCAGTAGTTTGCTTAGCGGCAATGAGCAGTTCTTC. The full variable domain, with the rest looked up from reference TRBV19 and TRBJ2-1, is DGGITQSPKYLFRKEGQNVTLSCEQNLNHDAMYWYRQDPGQGLRLIYYSQIVNDFQKGDIAEGYSVSREKKESFPLTVTSAQKNPTAFYLCASSLLSGNEQFFGPGTRLTVL.

This clone was counted a few times. The V gene is TRBV7-9, the J gene TRBJ2-5, with D maybe TRBD1 (5 bases). The CDR3 extends over 16 amino acids. The V and J ends lost 5 bases and 5 bases respectively, with 21 bases between them. CDR1 is SEHNR, CDR2 FQNEAQ, per germline (reference sequence). CDR3 region: CASSLTRVGVPETQYF. The CDR3 DNA is TGTGCCAGCAGCCTTACACGAGTAGGGGTTCCGGAGACCCAGTACTTC.

Of note for this clone: Other DNA variants within this sample encode the same CDR3. The V call is TRBV11-2, the J call TRBJ2-1; 10 bases match TRBD2. This CDR3 comprises 16 residues. The germline CDR1 and CDR2 sequences are SGHAT and FQNNGV. Trimming removed 5 bases from V and 4 bases from J; junction bases left unmatched: 8. CDR3 sequence reads: CASSLGAGGTYNEQFF. The CDR3 DNA is TGTGCCAGCAGCCTAGGAGCGGGGGGGACGTACAATGAGCAGTTCTTC. The full variable domain, in which reference TRBV11-2 and TRBJ2-1 provide the parts outside the CDR3, is EAGVAQSPRYKIIEKRQSVAFWCNPISGHATLYWYQQILGQGPKLLIQFQNNGVVDDSQLPKDRFSAERLKGVDSTLKIQPAKLEDSAVYLCASSLGAGGTYNEQFFGPGTRLTVL.

This clone was picked up one time. The V and J genes are TRBV13 and TRBJ1-3, with a possible D match to TRBD1 (6 bases). This CDR3 region has 17 residues. CDR1 and CDR2 from the germline V gene are PRHDT and FYEKMQ (reference sequence). Trimming stripped 0 bases from V and 1 base from J, with 13 bases between. Written as DNA, the CDR3 is TGTGCCAGCAGCTTAGGATATACAGGGTCATCTGGAAACACCATATATTTT. This sequence encodes CASSLGYTGSSGNTIYF. Filled out from reference TRBV13 and TRBJ1-3, the complete variable domain reads AAGVIQSPRHLIKEKRETATLKCYPIPRHDTVYWYQQGPGQDPQFLISFYEKMQSDKGSIPDRFSAQQFSDYHSELNMSSLELGDSALYFCASSLGYTGSSGNTIYFGEGSWLTVV.

This chain joins TRBV11-2 and TRBJ2-7; D is unresolved. The V end was cut by 4 bases, the J end by 3 bases, with 13 bases between. Germline CDR1 and CDR2: SGHAT and FQNNGV. The CDR3 has 14 residues. CDR3 DNA sequence: TGTGCCAGCAGCTCTCCCGGGCCTAACTACGAGCAGTACTTC. Protein product: CASSSPGPNYEQYF.

In this sample, this clone turned up a few times. J is TRBJ1-2 and V is TRBV6-5; no definite D call. Germline CDR1 MNHEY, CDR2 SVGAGI. V lost 5 bases and J lost 4, with 17 bases in between. The CDR3 is 15 residues long. The CDR3 DNA follows: TGTGCCAGCAGTCCCCTCATGTGGGTTACCTATGGCTACACCTTC. Amino acid sequence: CASSPLMWVTYGYTF.

As DNA, the CDR3 is TGTGCCACCAGCAGAGAGGGACTATTTAGCGGGGGGTTCCAAGAGACCCAGTACTTC. Translating gives CATSREGLFSGGFQETQYF. The chain is built from TRBV15 and TRBJ2-5; TRBD2 matches at 10 bases. CDR3 length: 19 residues. The ends lost 0 bases at V and 1 base at J; junction bases unmatched: 11. Germline V gene sequence: CDR1 LNHNV, CDR2 YYDKDF (reference sequence).

The rearrangement joins TRBV13 to TRBJ2-1; 8 nucleotides match TRBD1. The CDR3 has 13 amino acids. Germline V gene sequence: CDR1 PRHDT, CDR2 FYEKMQ (reference sequence). J gave up 7 bases and V 5 bases, and 4 bases lay outside the gene matches. The CDR3 coding sequence is TGTGCCAGCAGCGCGTACAGGGGGAATGAGCAGTTCTTC. Translating it yields CASSAYRGNEQFF. The full variable domain, its missing parts supplied by reference TRBV13 and TRBJ2-1, is AAGVIQSPRHLIKEKRETATLKCYPIPRHDTVYWYQQGPGQDPQFLISFYEKMQSDKGSIPDRFSAQQFSDYHSELNMSSLELGDSALYFCASSAYRGNEQFFGPGTRLTVL.

This sequence joins TRBV27 and TRBJ2-1; TRBD2 aligns across 11 bases. V shed 7 bases, J shed 9 bases, and the junction held 8 bases outside the gene matches. The CDR3 is 14 residues long. Per the germline V gene, CDR1 is MNHEY and CDR2 is SMNVEV (reference sequence). CDR3: CASTLAGGRSEQFF. The CDR3 DNA reads as TGTGCCAGCACCTTAGCGGGGGGGCGGAGTGAGCAGTTCTTC.

CDR3 DNA: TGTGCCAGCAGCCCTTATGGACTCCCCACCAAAGAGACCCAGTACTTC. Residues: CASSPYGLPTKETQYF. The V call is TRBV11-2, the J call TRBJ2-5; D may be TRBD2 (5 bases). Germline V gene sequence: CDR1 SGHAT, CDR2 FQNNGV. There are 16 residues in the CDR3. The V end lost 5 bases, the J end lost 3 bases, and 19 bases lay between the germline ends.

This clone was picked up one time. The chain couples TRBV27 to TRBJ2-5; D perhaps matches TRBD1 (6 bases). The J call may be wrong; the DNA end is better matched by TRBJ2-7. The germline V gene encodes CDR1 MNHEY and CDR2 SMNVEV (reference sequence). The CDR3 consists of 13 residues. CDR3 in amino acids: CASSLVGQSEQYF. DNA for the CDR3: TGTGCCAGCAGTTTAGTCGGACAGTCCGAGCAGTACTTC.

This rearrangement joins TRBV10-1 to TRBJ2-3; the match to TRBD1 covers 8 bases. Germline V lookup: CDR1 WNHNN, CDR2 SYGVQD (reference sequence). The CDR3 is 15 amino acids. The J segment lost 6 bases and the V segment lost 5 bases, leaving 10 bases of the junction unmatched. Here the CDR3 DNA reads TGCGCCAGCAGTTTCACCCAGGGGGCGGCGGATACGCAGTATTTT. Translating it yields CASSFTQGAADTQYF.

The chain carries TRBV12-5 and TRBJ1-1; possibly TRBD1 for D (6 bases). The CDR3 is 14 residues long. V gave up 6 bases and J gave up 5 bases, with 16 bases separating them. CDR1 is LGHNT, CDR2 FRNRAP, per germline. The CDR3 nucleotides read TGTGCTAGTGGGTTGACAGGCGATAGGACTGAAGCTTTCTTT. This codes for CASGLTGDRTEAFF. Based on the CDR3 plus reference TRBV12-5 and TRBJ1-1, the full variable domain is DARVTQTPRHKVTEMGQEVTMRCQPILGHNTVFWYRQTMMQGLELLAYFRNRAPLDDSGMPKDRFSAEMPDATLATLKIQPSEPRDSAVYFCASGLTGDRTEAFFGQGTRLTVV.

The V call is TRBV9, the J call TRBJ2-7, with a weak D call TRBD1 (6 bases). This CDR3 is 15 amino acids long. CDR1 SGDLS and CDR2 YYNGEE come from the germline V gene. Trimming pared 0 bases from V and 2 bases from J, leaving 12 bases between. CDR3 DNA sequence: TGTGCCAGCAGCGTAGGTTGGGGGCCGACCTACGAGCAGTACTTC. The encoded protein is CASSVGWGPTYEQYF.

This chain links TRBV2 with TRBJ2-7; D unresolved. V was shortened by 0 bases and J by 0 bases, with 9 bases between the two germline ends. The CDR3 extends over 15 amino acids. Per the germline V gene, CDR1 is SNHLY and CDR2 is FYNNEI. The CDR3 is CASSEAVGSSYEQYF. CDR3 DNA sequence: TGTGCCAGCAGTGAAGCGGTAGGCAGCTCCTACGAGCAGTACTTC. The full variable domain, with the rest looked up from reference TRBV2 and TRBJ2-7, is EPEVTQTPSHQVTQMGQEVILRCVPISNHLYFYWYRQILGQKVEFLVSFYNNEISEKSEIFDDQFSVERPDGSNFTLKIRSTKLEDSAMYFCASSEAVGSSYEQYFGPGTRLTVT.